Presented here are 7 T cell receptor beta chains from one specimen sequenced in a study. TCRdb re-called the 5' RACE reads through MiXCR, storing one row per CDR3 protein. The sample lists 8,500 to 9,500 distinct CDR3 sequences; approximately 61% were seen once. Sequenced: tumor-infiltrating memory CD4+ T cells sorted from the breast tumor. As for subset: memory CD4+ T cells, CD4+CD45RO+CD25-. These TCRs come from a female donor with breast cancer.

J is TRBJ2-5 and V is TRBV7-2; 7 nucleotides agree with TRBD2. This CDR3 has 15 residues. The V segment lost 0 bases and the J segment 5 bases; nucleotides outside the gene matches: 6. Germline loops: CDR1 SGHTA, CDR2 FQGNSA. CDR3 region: CASSLAGGIEETQYF. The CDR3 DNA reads TGTGCCAGCAGCTTAGCGGGGGGGATCGAGGAGACCCAGTACTTC.

CDR3 residues: CASSQERLVSTDTQYF. CDR3 nucleotide sequence: TGCGCCAGCAGCCAAGAGCGGCTAGTAAGCACAGATACGCAGTATTTT. The chain couples TRBV4-1 to TRBJ2-3; D is undetermined. This CDR3 has 16 amino acids. V was shortened by 0 bases and J by 0 bases, with 10 bases between the two germline ends. CDR1 and CDR2 from the germline V gene are MGHRA and YSYEKL.

The CDR3 loop is CASSLQGGSPLHF. The CDR3 DNA sequence: TGCGCCAGCAGCTTACAGGGGGGATCACCCCTCCACTTT. The chain has TRBV5-1 and TRBJ1-6, with 8 bases matching TRBD1. The CDR3 spans 13 residues. The J segment lost 10 bases and the V segment lost 2 bases, leaving 2 bases of the junction unmatched. Per the germline V gene, CDR1 is SGHRS and CDR2 is YFSETQ.

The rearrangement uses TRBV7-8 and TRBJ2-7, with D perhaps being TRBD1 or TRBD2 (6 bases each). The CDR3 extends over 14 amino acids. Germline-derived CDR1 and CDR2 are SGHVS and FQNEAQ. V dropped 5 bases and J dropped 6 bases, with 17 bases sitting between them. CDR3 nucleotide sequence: TGTGCCAGCAGCGGGAGGACAGCCCTATTCGAGCAGTACTTC. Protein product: CASSGRTALFEQYF. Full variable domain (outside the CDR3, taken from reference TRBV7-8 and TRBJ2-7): GAGVSQSPRYKVAKRGQDVALRCDPISGHVSLFWYQQALGQGPEFLTYFQNEAQLDKSGLPSDRFFAERPEGSVSTLKIQRTQQEDSAVYLCASSGRTALFEQYFGPGTRLTVT.

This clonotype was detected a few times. CDR3 nucleotide sequence: TGTGCCAGCAGCCCCAGTTCCTATGGCTACACCTTC. It translates to CASSPSSYGYTF. The rearrangement joins TRBV12-3 or TRBV12-4 to TRBJ1-2; no firm D call. V dropped 6 bases and J dropped 4 bases, with 9 bases sitting between them. The CDR3 has 12 amino acids.

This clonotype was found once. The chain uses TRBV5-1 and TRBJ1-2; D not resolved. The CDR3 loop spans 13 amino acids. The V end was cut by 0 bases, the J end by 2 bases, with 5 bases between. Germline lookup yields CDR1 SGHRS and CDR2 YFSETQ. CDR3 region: CASSLATNYGYTF. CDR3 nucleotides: TGCGCCAGCAGCTTGGCCACAAACTATGGCTACACCTTC.

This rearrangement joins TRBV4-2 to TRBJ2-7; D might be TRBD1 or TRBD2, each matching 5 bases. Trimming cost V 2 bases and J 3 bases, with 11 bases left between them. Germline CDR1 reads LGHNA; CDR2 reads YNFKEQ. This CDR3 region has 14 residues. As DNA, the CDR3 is TGTGCCAGCAGCCAATCCGGGGCAAACTACGAGCAGTACTTC. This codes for CASSQSGANYEQYF.